This paragraph reports one TCR beta chain. Its specificity is unknown. The data derive from a study of T cell responses to AZD1222 COVID-19 vaccine. The CDR3 is made up of 17 amino acids. Germline V gene sequence: CDR1 MNHEY, CDR2 SMNVEV (reference sequence). V shed 5 bases and J 2 bases; nucleotides not matched to a gene: 11. Study outcomes and limitations: The span of vaccine-associated CD4 TCRs extended across spike, with dominance at 160-218 and 743-854.

Sequenced by immunoSEQ multiplex PCR; TCRdb stores in-frame clones only, minus some. Of 85,000 to 100,000 clones listed, about nine tenths were seen once; the top ten hold roughly 10%. The sequence was obtained from an adult in good health. The rearrangement joins TRBV27 to TRBJ1-2; 10 positions agree with TRBD1. This specimen consisted of peripheral blood, obtained on day 0 of AZD1222 vaccination. CDR3 DNA: TGTGCCAGCAGTCCCCTGGCGGGACAGGGGATAAACTATGGCTACACCTTC. It yields the protein CASSPLAGQGINYGYTF.